One sample yielded the 10 T cell receptor beta chains listed below, sequenced in a study of shared clonotypes between healthy human individuals. The protocol was immunoSEQ multiplex PCR, while the TCRdb copy is restricted to in-frame clones and leaves out a portion. The table shows roughly 700,000 clones, with approximately 79% occurring only once. The specimen sequenced was memory CD4+ T cells sorted from blood. Specified subset: CD45RA-negative fraction. These receptors originate from a woman in her 30s in good health.

The sample holds a few counts of this clone. The chain employs TRBV4-1 and TRBJ2-3; 7 bases are a match to TRBD1. The CDR3 has 16 amino acids. Germline lookup yields CDR1 MGHRA and CDR2 YSYEKL. With V trimmed by 0 bases and J by 0 bases, 3 bases remained unmatched. The CDR3 is CASSQDPRGSTDTQYF. Here the CDR3 DNA reads TGCGCCAGCAGCCAAGATCCCAGGGGGAGCACAGATACGCAGTATTTT.

This sequence joins TRBV5-4 and TRBJ2-3; the match to TRBD1 covers 9 bases. This CDR3 spans 13 amino acids. The junction had 1 base not matched to a gene; V was cut back by 4 bases and J by 4 bases. Germline V gene sequence: CDR1 SGHNT, CDR2 YYREEE (reference sequence). CDR3 sequence (DNA): TGTGCCAGCAGCCGGACAGGGGCAGATACGCAGTATTTT. Its translation: CASSRTGADTQYF.

J is TRBJ2-1 and V is TRBV28; D could derive from TRBD1 or TRBD2 (5 bases each). V dropped 10 bases and J dropped 3 bases, with 19 bases sitting between them. CDR3 size: 15 residues. From germline, CDR1 is MDHEN and CDR2 SYDVKM. CDR3 protein: CAIGGGPFNYNEQFF. The DNA of the CDR3 is TGTGCCATAGGTGGGGGACCGTTCAACTACAATGAGCAGTTCTTC.

The V gene is TRBV2, the J gene TRBJ1-5; D not certain. Germline CDR1 SNHLY, CDR2 FYNNEI. Between the trimmed V and J ends, which lost 1 base and 6 bases, there was a span of 10 bases. This CDR3 comprises 14 residues. CDR3 residues: CASSEVEGGQPQHF. CDR3 bases: TGTGCCAGCAGTGAAGTTGAGGGCGGTCAGCCCCAGCATTTT.

The chain is built from TRBV5-6 and TRBJ2-1; 7 bases map to TRBD2. V lost 4 bases, J lost 3 bases, and 4 bases stayed unmatched. The length of the CDR3 is 14 residues. Germline V gene sequence: CDR1 SGHDT, CDR2 YYEEEE. This chain's CDR3 is CASSTGLSYNEQFF. CDR3 DNA sequence: TGTGCCAGCAGCACGGGACTAAGCTACAATGAGCAGTTCTTC.

The V call is TRBV7-2, the J call TRBJ1-5; maybe TRBD1 (5 bases). Germline V CDR1 and CDR2: SGHTA, FQGNSA. With 5 bases removed from V and 2 bases from J, the gap between germline ends came to 13 bases. The CDR3 sequence is 15 residues long. CDR3 sequence: CASSLGGYGNQPQHF. Written as DNA, the CDR3 is TGTGCCAGCAGCCTGGGGGGTTATGGCAATCAGCCCCAGCATTTT.

This sequence joins TRBV11-3 and TRBJ2-1; tentatively, D is TRBD1 (6 bases). The CDR3 runs 12 residues. The V gene lost 3 bases and the J gene lost 16 bases, with 16 bases spanning the gap. Germline CDR1 and CDR2: SGHNT and YENEEA. CDR3 loop: CASSFAQGPLFF. As DNA, the CDR3 is TGTGCCAGCAGCTTTGCACAGGGTCCGCTTTTCTTC.

This clone was seen at least ten times. The CDR3: CASTGTSGELYEQYF. CDR3 sequence (DNA): TGTGCCAGCACCGGGACTAGCGGGGAACTCTACGAGCAGTACTTC. The rearrangement uses TRBV28 and TRBJ2-7, with TRBD2 identical over 13 bases. V trimming: 7 bases; J trimming: 3 bases; junction bases outside the gene matches: 6. This CDR3 spans 15 amino acids. Germline V gene data show CDR1 as MDHEN and CDR2 as SYDVKM.

This clone has a handful of counts. The CDR3 loop reads CASGELDRATQYF. CDR3 bases: TGTGCCAGCGGGGAACTAGACCGGGCGACCCAGTACTTC. The V call is TRBV5-6, the J call TRBJ2-5; D perhaps matches TRBD2 (5 bases). Germline V gene data show CDR1 as SGHDT and CDR2 as YYEEEE. There are 13 residues in the CDR3. Trimming stripped 7 bases from V and 7 bases from J, with 17 bases between.

This chain links TRBV7-2 with TRBJ2-1; no clear D gene. Looked up from germline, CDR1 is SGHTA and CDR2 is FQGNSA. This CDR3 spans 15 amino acids. The V end lost 8 bases, the J end lost 0 bases, and 14 bases lay between the germline ends. The DNA of the CDR3 is TGTGCCAGCTCTAGGGTCCTGAGCTCCTACAATGAGCAGTTCTTC. It encodes CASSRVLSSYNEQFF. The whole variable domain, remainder taken from reference TRBV7-2 and TRBJ2-1, is GAGVSQSPSNKVTEKGKDVELRCDPISGHTALYWYRQSLGQGLEFLIYFQGNSAPDKSGLPSDRFSAERTGGSVSTLTIQRTQQEDSAVYLCASSRVLSSYNEQFFGPGTRLTVL.